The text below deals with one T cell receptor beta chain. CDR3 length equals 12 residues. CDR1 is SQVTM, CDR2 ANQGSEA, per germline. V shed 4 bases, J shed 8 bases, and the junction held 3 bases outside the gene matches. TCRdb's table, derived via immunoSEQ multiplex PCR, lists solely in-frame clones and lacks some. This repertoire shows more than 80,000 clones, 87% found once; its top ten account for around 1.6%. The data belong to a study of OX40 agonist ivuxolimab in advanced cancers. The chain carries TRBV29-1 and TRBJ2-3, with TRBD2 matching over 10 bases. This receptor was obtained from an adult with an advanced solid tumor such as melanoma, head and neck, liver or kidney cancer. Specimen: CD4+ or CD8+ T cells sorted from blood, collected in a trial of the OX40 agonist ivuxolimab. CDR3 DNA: TGCAGCGTTGCACTAGCGGGACGTACGCAGTATTTT. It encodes CSVALAGRTQYF.